The 15 T cell receptor beta chains given below trace back to one sample, sequenced in a study of monozygotic twins with inflammatory bowel disease. TCRdb re-called the 5' RACE reads; every CDR3 protein appears as one record, without DNA. This listing includes around 450,000 distinct CDR3 sequences. Specimen: blood. The receptors derive from a human donor with ulcerative colitis or Crohn's disease, or a healthy co-twin of an affected twin (not recorded which).

V and J are TRBV27 and TRBJ2-2; TCRdb's D call, TRBD1, is unchecked because there is no DNA. The germline CDR1 and CDR2 sequences are MNHEY and SMNVEV (reference sequence). The CDR3 is 15 residues long. The CDR3 sequence is CASSSLDSFTGELFF.

The chain joins TRBV20-1 to TRBJ2-3; TCRdb's D call of TRBD1 is untestable without DNA. CDR1 is DFQATT, CDR2 SNEGSKA, per germline (reference sequence). This CDR3 region has 15 residues. This CDR3 reads CSAIWDRGVADTQYF.

V is TRBV28 and J is TRBJ1-1; TCRdb reports TRBD1, a call that lacks DNA to check it against. Germline V gene data show CDR1 as MDHEN and CDR2 as SYDVKM. The CDR3 totals 15 residues. CDR3 sequence: CASSPSGTGETEAFF.

The CDR3 region is CASSPPQGVAEAFF. The chain recombines TRBV6-1 with TRBJ1-1; TCRdb's assignment of TRBD1 cannot be checked, as there is no DNA. The germline V gene encodes CDR1 MNHNS and CDR2 SASEGT. The CDR3 runs to 14 residues.

The rearrangement uses TRBV20-1 and TRBJ2-1; TCRdb gives TRBD2 as the D gene, but with no DNA this cannot be confirmed. The CDR3 length is 15 residues. The germline V gene has CDR1 DFQATT and CDR2 SNEGSKA (reference sequence). The CDR3 sequence is CSAEPSGRAQNEQFF.

The chain uses TRBV15 and TRBJ1-5; absent DNA, TCRdb's TRBD1 call cannot be checked. The germline V gene encodes CDR1 LNHNV and CDR2 YYDKDF (reference sequence). The CDR3 is 15 amino acids. CDR3 loop: CATSREGGGNQPQHF.

J is TRBJ2-1 and V is TRBV9; TCRdb's D call, TRBD2, is unchecked because there is no DNA. CDR1 is SGDLS, CDR2 YYNGEE, per germline. The CDR3 extends over 17 amino acids. CDR3 loop: CASSVGPAGPSRDEQFF.

The chain joins TRBV7-2 to TRBJ1-1. The CDR3 runs 13 residues. The germline CDR1 and CDR2 sequences are SGHTA and FQGNSA. CDR3: CASSYRGGTEAFF. Complete variable domain (other parts from reference TRBV7-2 and TRBJ1-1): GAGVSQSPSNKVTEKGKDVELRCDPISGHTALYWYRQSLGQGLEFLIYFQGNSAPDKSGLPSDRFSAERTGGSVSTLTIQRTQQEDSAVYLCASSYRGGTEAFFGQGTRLTVV.

The V gene is TRBV7-2, the J gene TRBJ1-1; absent DNA, TCRdb's TRBD1 call cannot be checked. The CDR3 is 14 residues long. The germline gives CDR1 SGHTA, CDR2 FQGNSA. The CDR3 spells CASSLWGPGAEAFF.

The chain uses TRBV7-6 and TRBJ1-1; TCRdb's assignment of TRBD1 cannot be checked, as there is no DNA. CDR3 size: 15 residues. The germline V gene encodes CDR1 SGHVS and CDR2 FNYEAQ. CDR3 amino acids: CASSLGLTGDTEAFF.

The genes are TRBV27 and TRBJ1-4; as DNA is missing, the TRBD1 call by TCRdb cannot be tested. From germline, CDR1 is MNHEY and CDR2 SMNVEV (reference sequence). The CDR3 sequence is 15 residues long. CDR3 sequence reads: CASSAYRVANEKLFF. Using reference TRBV27 and TRBJ1-4 for the parts outside the CDR3, the full variable domain is EAQVTQNPRYLITVTGKKLTVTCSQNMNHEYMSWYRQDPGLGLRQIYYSMNVEVTDKGDVPEGYKVSRKEKRNFPLILESPSPNQTSLYFCASSAYRVANEKLFFGSGTQLSVL.

J is TRBJ2-1 and V is TRBV27; the D call of TRBD1 rests on TCRdb alone, since no DNA is present to check it. The germline V gene encodes CDR1 MNHEY and CDR2 SMNVEV (reference sequence). The CDR3 has 17 residues. CDR3 residues: CASSLLGTGGFYHEQFF.

The chain is built from TRBV14 and TRBJ2-1; TCRdb names TRBD1, which stays unverified in the absence of DNA. Germline-derived CDR1 and CDR2 are SGHDN and FVKESK. The CDR3 is made up of 14 amino acids. The CDR3 spells CASSRDRSYNEQFF.

The rearrangement joins TRBV11-2 to TRBJ2-1; there is no DNA to check the TCRdb D call of TRBD2. This CDR3 is built from 16 residues. Germline CDR1 SGHAT, CDR2 FQNNGV. The CDR3: CASSRTLAGVYNEQFF.

The rearrangement joins TRBV12-3 or TRBV12-4 to TRBJ1-3. The CDR3 totals 15 residues. This CDR3 is CASSWTLSSGNTIYF.